This T cell receptor (beta chain) was sequenced for a study of early T cells in non-severe SARS-CoV-2 infection. Overall study context: From unsorted whole blood, bulk RNA was sequenced, and the chains remained unpaired. Points from the study as a whole: VDJdb matching, biased toward anti-spike CD8 responses, missed private and CD4 specificities.

Individual cDNA molecules carried attached unique molecular identifiers. From the 5' RACE reads, TCRdb called clonotypes with MiXCR, one entry per CDR3 protein. The table has over 55,000 distinct CDR3 sequences, around 12% seen once; the top ten hold about 3.1%. Per germline, CDR1 ENHRY and CDR2 SYGVKD. The germline V and J ends were trimmed by 7 bases and 0 bases, with 7 bases remaining between them. This CDR3 has 14 amino acids. This clonotype has at least ten counts. What it binds is unknown. The source is an adult who was a healthcare worker with PCR-confirmed SARS-CoV-2 infection or an uninfected control (not recorded which). The gene calls are TRBV10-3 and TRBJ2-6; no definite D call. Sequenced: whole blood. Written as DNA, the CDR3 is TGTGCCATCATGGATAGCTCTGGGGCCAACGTCCTGACTTTC. Protein: CAIMDSSGANVLTF.